These 29 T cell receptor beta chains came from one sample sequenced in a study of regulatory T cells in long-lasting Graves disease. Researchers made TCR beta libraries by using iRepertoire HTBI primers and running Arm-PCR on CDR3 regions. Each CDR3 protein is one row after TCRdb ran MiXCR on the multiplex PCR reads. The sample has roughly 510,000 distinct CDR3 sequences; around 16% are singletons. This sample's time point: newly diagnosed GD, antithyroid drugs for less than 3 months. PBMCs provided the RNA from which the TCR library was made. This sample was shared with a second study, whose subject was T cells in Graves' hyperthyroidism and ophthalmopathy.

The sequencing used peripheral blood mononuclear cells (PBMCs), collected at new diagnosis, from a patient treated with antithyroid drugs. The receptors originated from a man between 18 and 29 years old with Graves disease.

This clonotype has at least ten counts. The chain carries TRBV27 and TRBJ2-5, with D possibly TRBD1 on 5 matching bases. Germline V lookup: CDR1 MNHEY, CDR2 SMNVEV (reference sequence). There are 13 residues in the CDR3. The V end lost 0 bases, the J end lost 10 bases, and 12 bases lay between the germline ends. This CDR3 reads CASSLSQGRYQYF. The CDR3 nucleotides read TGTGCCAGCAGTTTATCCCAGGGAAGGTACCAGTACTTC.

At least ten counts were recorded for this clonotype. The chain combines TRBV30 with TRBJ1-3, with 9 bases fitting TRBD1. Looked up from germline, CDR1 is GTSNPN and CDR2 is SVGIG (reference sequence). This CDR3 region has 13 residues. The junction had 6 bases not matched to a gene; V was cut back by 7 bases and J by 5 bases. The CDR3 nucleotides read TGTGCCTCCCCGGGACAGGGACGAAACACCATATATTTT. It yields the protein CASPGQGRNTIYF.

This clonotype was observed a handful of times. The gene calls are TRBV28 and TRBJ2-3, with D possibly TRBD1 on 5 matching bases. CDR3 length: 13 residues. CDR1 is MDHEN and CDR2 is SYDVKM in the germline V gene. Deletions cut 6 bases from V and 3 bases from J, with 10 bases between. The DNA of the CDR3 is TGTGCCAGCAGGCGACAGTCTACAGATACGCAGTATTTT. Protein product: CASRRQSTDTQYF.

This clonotype was seen many times. Sequence at one end of the junction differs from germline and may be a read error. The chain is built from TRBV30 and TRBJ2-7, with D hard to call. Germline V gene sequence: CDR1 GTSNPN, CDR2 SVGIG (reference sequence). This CDR3 contains 10 residues. This chain's CDR3 is CAWSKGTINF. CDR3 DNA: TGTGCCTGGAGCAAGGGAACTATAAACTTC.

The sample holds a few counts of this clonotype. This chain uses TRBV29-1 with TRBJ2-1; perhaps D is TRBD1 or TRBD2 (5 bases each). The CDR3 spans 14 residues. Trimming took off 5 bases at V and 2 bases at J, with 13 bases between the two ends. CDR1 and CDR2 from the germline V gene are SQVTM and ANQGSEA. In nucleotides, the CDR3 is TGCAGCGTTAGACAGAGGGACGCCTACAATGAGCAGTTCTTC. Amino acid sequence: CSVRQRDAYNEQFF.

This rearrangement joins TRBV9 to TRBJ2-1, with 11 positions matching TRBD2. V lost 0 bases and J lost 0; bases outside the gene matches: 5. The CDR3 consists of 18 residues. Germline loops: CDR1 SGDLS, CDR2 YYNGEE. CDR3 in DNA: TGTGCCAGCAGCGTAGGGACTAGCGGGCTAAGCTCCTACAATGAGCAGTTCTTC. As protein: CASSVGTSGLSSYNEQFF. Full variable domain (missing parts from reference TRBV9 and TRBJ2-1): DSGVTQTPKHLITATGQRVTLRCSPRSGDLSVYWYQQSLDQGLQFLIQYYNGEERAKGNILERFSAQQFPDLHSELNLSSLELGDSALYFCASSVGTSGLSSYNEQFFGPGTRLTVL.

This clonotype was recorded a few times. The chain carries TRBV15 and TRBJ2-1; 8 bases align to TRBD2. Losses at the gene ends were 0 bases for V and 7 bases for J; bases not matched to a gene: 8. The CDR3 sequence is 16 residues long. Germline V CDR1 and CDR2: LNHNV, YYDKDF (reference sequence). The CDR3, as DNA: TGTGCCACCAGCAGAGATCGGAGTGGCGGGAGGAATGAGCAGTTCTTC. It codes for CATSRDRSGGRNEQFF.

This clonotype was seen at least ten times. The rearrangement joins TRBV20-1 to TRBJ2-3, with 11 bases lining up with TRBD2. The ends lost 1 base at V and 1 base at J; junction bases unmatched: 1. There are 15 residues in the CDR3. Germline lookup yields CDR1 DFQATT and CDR2 SNEGSKA (reference sequence). This CDR3 is CSARVLAGGTDTQYF. DNA for the CDR3: TGCAGTGCTAGAGTACTAGCGGGGGGCACAGATACGCAGTATTTT.

This clonotype showed up many times. V usage is TRBV3-1 and J usage is TRBJ1-1; D is undetermined. The germline CDR1 and CDR2 sequences are LGHDT and YNNKEL (reference sequence). Deletions cut 4 bases from V and 0 bases from J, with 12 bases between. This CDR3 region has 15 residues. This CDR3 is CASSPGETMNTEAFF. CDR3 DNA: TGTGCCAGCAGCCCCGGGGAGACGATGAACACTGAAGCTTTCTTT.

In this sample, this clonotype turned up a few times. The chain is built from TRBV9 and TRBJ1-1; 10 bases match TRBD1. Germline CDR1 reads SGDLS; CDR2 reads YYNGEE. J lost 4 bases, V lost 3 bases, and 6 bases had no gene match. The CDR3 is 15 residues long. The CDR3 reads CASSAPGQGSTEAFF. In DNA, the CDR3 is TGTGCCAGCAGCGCCCCGGGACAGGGGAGCACTGAAGCTTTCTTT.

The chain couples TRBV4-1 to TRBJ1-2; 7 bases agree with TRBD1. This CDR3 region has 15 residues. Germline V lookup: CDR1 MGHRA, CDR2 YSYEKL. V shed 2 bases, J shed 0 bases, and the junction held 3 bases outside the gene matches. DNA of the CDR3: TGCGCCAGCAGCCAACAACAGGGGACTAACTATGGCTACACCTTC. Translating it yields CASSQQQGTNYGYTF.

Turning to this clonotype: It is likely a read error: a sequence one base away is far more abundant. The chain carries TRBV12-3 or TRBV12-4 and TRBJ1-4; a weak D match, TRBD1 (5 bases). The CDR3 length is 13 residues. The chain's CDR3 is CASSLAQGGKLFF. DNA of the CDR3: TGTGCCAGCAGCTTAGCCCAGGGAGGCAAACTGTTTTTT.

Turning to this clonotype: A much larger clone lies a single base off, so this may be a read error. The rearrangement uses TRBV28 and TRBJ1-1; a possible D gene is TRBD1 (6 bases). Germline values: CDR1 MDHEN, CDR2 SYDVKM. CDR3 length equals 16 residues. DNA for the CDR3: TGTGCCAGCGGTTTTCAGCCGAAGACAGGGAACACTGAAGCTTTCTTT. Its translation is CASGFQPKTGNTEAFF.

This clonotype was counted between two and nine times. The V gene is TRBV9, the J gene TRBJ2-7; 10 bases are shared with TRBD2. V gave up 3 bases and J gave up 1 base; unmatched junction bases: 4. This CDR3 is 15 amino acids long. Per the germline V gene, CDR1 is SGDLS and CDR2 is YYNGEE. For the CDR3, the DNA is TGTGCCAGCAGCGCAGGGACTAGCGTATCCTACGAGCAGTACTTC. Its translation: CASSAGTSVSYEQYF.

This clonotype has just one count. The chain is built from TRBV7-6 and TRBJ2-2, with TRBD1 identical over 9 bases. V shed 5 bases, J shed 1 base, and the junction held 2 bases outside the gene matches. The length of the CDR3 is 15 residues. Per germline, CDR1 SGHVS and CDR2 FNYEAQ. In nucleotides, the CDR3 is TGTGCCAGCAGCCGGACAGGGGAGAACACCGGGGAGCTGTTTTTT. Translating gives CASSRTGENTGELFF.

This rearrangement joins TRBV4-1 to TRBJ2-7, with D perhaps TRBD1 (5 bases). Per the germline V gene, CDR1 is MGHRA and CDR2 is YSYEKL. This CDR3 spans 15 amino acids. V gave up 0 bases and J gave up 2 bases, with 11 bases separating them. In nucleotides, the CDR3 is TGCGCCAGCAGCCAAGATCCGACAGTTACCTACGAGCAGTACTTC. Its translation: CASSQDPTVTYEQYF.

This clonotype occurred many times. The chain carries TRBV11-2 and TRBJ2-5, with D unresolved. Trimming cost V 4 bases and J 5 bases, with 14 bases left between them. The germline V gene has CDR1 SGHAT and CDR2 FQNNGV. This CDR3 has 14 amino acids. The CDR3 DNA reads as TGTGCCAGCAGCTCGACCCTGGCTTCTGAGACCCAGTACTTC. This codes for CASSSTLASETQYF.

Ten or more counts support this clonotype. The chain is built from TRBV2 and TRBJ2-7; perhaps D is TRBD1 or TRBD2 (5 bases each). This CDR3 has 13 amino acids. Germline V CDR1 and CDR2: SNHLY, FYNNEI. The V and J ends lost 11 bases and 2 bases respectively, with 16 bases between them. The DNA of the CDR3 is TGTGCCTCCGGGACGGCGGTCGCCTACGAGCAGTACTTC. Translated: CASGTAVAYEQYF.

There are a few counts of this clonotype. This chain connects TRBV7-8 to TRBJ1-1; TRBD1 is a possible D gene (6 bases). This CDR3 comprises 14 residues. Looked up from germline, CDR1 is SGHVS and CDR2 is FQNEAQ. Trimming removed 5 bases at V and 2 bases at J, with 12 bases between. CDR3 sequence reads: CASSPGQINTEAFF. CDR3 in DNA: TGTGCCAGCAGCCCAGGACAGATTAACACTGAAGCTTTCTTT.

This chain links TRBV5-1 with TRBJ1-1; possible D gene TRBD1, 5 bases. Germline V lookup: CDR1 SGHRS, CDR2 YFSETQ. The CDR3 is 14 residues long. The V end lost 4 bases, the J end lost 5 bases, and 15 bases lay between the germline ends. CDR3 in amino acids: CASSQPEGRTEAFF. The CDR3, as DNA: TGCGCCAGCAGCCAACCCGAGGGGCGTACTGAAGCTTTCTTT.

A few counts support this clonotype. This chain uses TRBV5-1 with TRBJ2-5; TRBD1 might be the D (6 bases). The V gene lost 2 bases and the J gene lost 2 bases, with 7 bases spanning the gap. In germline, CDR1 is SGHRS, CDR2 YFSETQ. The CDR3 runs to 13 residues. CDR3 coding DNA: TGCGCCAGCAGCTTCGGACAGCAAGAGACCCAGTACTTC. Translated, it gives CASSFGQQETQYF.

In its sample, this clonotype was seen many times. V gene TRBV27 combines with J gene TRBJ1-1; D uncertain. The V end was cut by 2 bases, the J end by 1 base, with 11 bases between. CDR1 MNHEY and CDR2 SMNVEV come from the germline V gene (reference sequence). The length of the CDR3 is 15 residues. The CDR3 reads CASSLTAIKNTEAFF. Written as DNA, the CDR3 is TGTGCCAGCAGTTTAACAGCAATAAAGAACACTGAAGCTTTCTTT.

CDR3 protein: CASSLSGTRAGEQYF. The CDR3 DNA sequence: TGTGCCAGCAGCTTAAGCGGCACCCGGGCCGGGGAGCAGTACTTC. The rearrangement uses TRBV11-2 and TRBJ2-7, with a tentative D call TRBD2 (5 bases). CDR3 length: 15 amino acids. Germline V gives CDR1 SGHAT, CDR2 FQNNGV. V lost 2 bases to trimming and J lost 7 bases, with 18 bases between them.

The V and J genes are TRBV30 and TRBJ1-1; D is undetermined. This CDR3 is built from 13 residues. The V gene's germline CDR1 is GTSNPN and CDR2 SVGIG (reference sequence). V lost 4 bases to trimming and J lost 3 bases, with 12 bases between them. DNA of the CDR3: TGTGCCTGGACTACTCGAGTGGACACTGAAGCTTTCTTT. This sequence encodes CAWTTRVDTEAFF. Complete variable domain (other parts from reference TRBV30 and TRBJ1-1): SQTIHQWPATLVQPVGSPLSLECTVEGTSNPNLYWYRQAAGRGLQLLFYSVGIGQISSEVPQNLSASRPQDRQFILSSKKLLLSDSGFYLCAWTTRVDTEAFFGQGTRLTVV.

This clonotype showed up just a few times. A read error is possible here, since a much larger clone lies one base away. The chain combines TRBV29-1 with TRBJ2-7, with 11 bases lining up with TRBD2. The CDR3 is made up of 17 amino acids. Germline V lookup: CDR1 SQVTM, CDR2 ANQGSEA. With 8 bases clipped from V and 6 bases from J, the junction kept 21 bases outside the gene matches. The CDR3 sequence is CSRGDRPTSGARCEQYF. The CDR3 region has the DNA TGCAGCAGGGGCGACAGGCCGACTAGCGGGGCCCGCTGCGAGCAGTACTTC.

This clonotype was seen many times. The CDR3 sequence: CASSRSQETQYF. The CDR3 coding sequence is TGTGCCAGCAGCCGGAGTCAAGAGACCCAGTACTTC. The chain employs TRBV7-9 and TRBJ2-5; no firm D call. The CDR3 loop spans 12 amino acids. Germline V gene lookup returns CDR1 SEHNR and CDR2 FQNEAQ (reference sequence). V was trimmed by 5 bases and J by 2 bases, leaving 6 bases between them.

Ten or more counts support this clonotype. The chain joins TRBV20-1 to TRBJ1-5, with a weak D call TRBD1 (5 bases). Trimming pared 2 bases from V and 0 bases from J, leaving 17 bases between. This CDR3 has 17 amino acids. Germline loops: CDR1 DFQATT, CDR2 SNEGSKA (reference sequence). The CDR3 DNA reads as TGCAGTGCTAGAATGGGACTCTACTCCACTAGCAATCAGCCCCAGCATTTT. Protein sequence: CSARMGLYSTSNQPQHF.

This clonotype came up many times. This chain connects TRBV27 to TRBJ1-2, with TRBD1 matching 7 bases. CDR1 MNHEY and CDR2 SMNVEV come from the germline V gene (reference sequence). Trimming removed 3 bases from V and 4 bases from J; junction bases left unmatched: 5. This CDR3 is 14 amino acids long. In DNA, the CDR3 is TGTGCCAGCAGTTTGACAGGGAGCCTCTATGGCTACACCTTC. This encodes CASSLTGSLYGYTF.

Comments on this clonotype: The CDR3 does not close with the conserved phenylalanine or tryptophan, likely indicating a read error. The chain employs TRBV20-1 and TRBJ2-5; 8 bases are shared with TRBD2. This CDR3 comprises 12 residues. Germline V CDR1 and CDR2: DFQATT, SNEGSKA (reference sequence). Trimming removed 5 bases from V and 3 bases from J; junction bases left unmatched: 2. The CDR3 region has the DNA TGCAGTGCTCCCGGGAGGGAAGAGACCCAGTACCTC. Translation: CSAPGREETQYL.